This T cell receptor beta chain appears in the sequencing data of a study of response to subunit inactivated influenza vaccine. TCRdb recomputed calls from the RT-PCR reads with MiXCR, one row per CDR3 protein. Of roughly 570,000 distinct CDR3 sequences listed, 10% to 15% are singletons. This clonotype appeared a few times. Its antigen remains unidentified. This CDR3 has 17 residues. The V gene's germline CDR1 is SEHNR and CDR2 FQNEAQ (reference sequence). The germline V and J ends were trimmed by 1 base and 2 bases, with 18 bases remaining between them. Study-wide results and caveats: Authors suggested each seasonal flu vaccination may recruit only limited numbers of new T cells.

The chain joins TRBV7-9 to TRBJ2-7, with D unresolved. This sample comprised PBMCs from blood, obtained roughly 47 days after vaccination. The sequence was collected from a man over 45 who received an inactivated influenza vaccine. CDR3 region: CASSLGETTRRTYEQYF. DNA of the CDR3: TGTGCCAGCAGCTTAGGCGAAACGACCAGGAGAACCTACGAGCAGTACTTC.